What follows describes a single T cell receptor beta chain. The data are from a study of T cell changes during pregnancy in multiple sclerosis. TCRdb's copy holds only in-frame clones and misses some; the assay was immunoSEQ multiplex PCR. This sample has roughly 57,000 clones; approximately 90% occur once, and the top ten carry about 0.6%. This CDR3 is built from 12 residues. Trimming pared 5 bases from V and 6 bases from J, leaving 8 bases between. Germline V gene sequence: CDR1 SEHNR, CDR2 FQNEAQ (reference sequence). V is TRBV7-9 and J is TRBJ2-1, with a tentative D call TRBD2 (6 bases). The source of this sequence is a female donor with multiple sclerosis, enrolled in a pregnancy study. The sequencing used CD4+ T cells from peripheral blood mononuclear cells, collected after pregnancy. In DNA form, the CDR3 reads TGTGCCAGCAGCCTGACTAGCAATGAGCAGTTCTTC. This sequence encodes CASSLTSNEQFF.